This T cell receptor beta chain was sequenced during a study of CD8 T cells in Susac syndrome. Reverse transcription of about 0.5 to 1 ug RNA was carried out with random hexamers. TCRdb itself ran the immunoSEQ multiplex PCR reads through MiXCR, one entry per CDR3 protein. The profile shows some 250,000 distinct CDR3 sequences, about 96% of them singletons. The V and J ends lost 4 bases and 3 bases, in that order; junction bases with no gene match: 5. The CDR3 is 16 residues long. The germline gives CDR1 LNHDA, CDR2 SQIVND (reference sequence). This receptor was identified in a human donor with Susac syndrome. Sequencing was done on a sample of CD4+ T cells from PBMCs. J is TRBJ2-5 and V is TRBV19, with 13 bases identical to TRBD2. CDR3 region: CASSTPGLAGKETQYF. CDR3 sequence (DNA): TGTGCCAGTAGTACACCGGGACTAGCGGGAAAAGAGACCCAGTACTTC.